The 22 T cell receptor beta chains in this list originate from one sample, sequenced in a study of control samples from healthy donors and cancer patients. Assay used: immunoSEQ multiplex PCR; TCRdb lists only in-frame clones, some missing. Of 70,000 to 100,000 clones listed, 91% are singletons. Sequencing input: blood. These receptor sequences come from a man between 50 and 59 years old in good health.

The V and J genes are TRBV19 and TRBJ2-1; TRBD2 might be the D (6 bases). The CDR3 sequence is 13 residues long. V shed 7 bases and J shed 7 bases, with 14 bases lying between them. The V gene's germline CDR1 is LNHDA and CDR2 SQIVND (reference sequence). CDR3 sequence reads: CASTMGRGNEQFF. The CDR3 nucleotides read TGTGCCAGTACTATGGGACGGGGGAATGAGCAGTTCTTC.

In its sample, this clone was seen once. This chain links TRBV6-5 with TRBJ1-1; possible D gene TRBD1, 5 bases. This CDR3 has 14 amino acids. Between the trimmed V and J ends, which lost 0 bases and 10 bases, there was a span of 15 bases. CDR1 is MNHEY and CDR2 is SVGAGI in the germline V gene. In DNA form, the CDR3 reads TGTGCCAGCAGTTACTCTAGAAGGGGCGATACAGCTTTCTTT. This translates into CASSYSRRGDTAFF.

This sequence joins TRBV11-2 and TRBJ2-5; 7 positions agree with TRBD1. CDR1 SGHAT and CDR2 FQNNGV come from the germline V gene. The V gene end was trimmed by 4 bases and the J gene end by 5 bases; junction bases not matched to a gene: 7. The CDR3 spans 14 residues. The CDR3 DNA reads as TGTGCCAGCAGCTCGGACAGGCCCCCGGAGACCCAGTACTTC. This gives the protein CASSSDRPPETQYF.

This clone has only a few counts. The chain uses TRBV7-2 and TRBJ1-5; D is ambiguous. The V and J ends lost 2 bases and 6 bases respectively, with 11 bases between them. The CDR3 extends over 14 amino acids. CDR1 and CDR2 (germline): SGHTA, FQGNSA. The CDR3, as DNA: TGTGCCAGCAGCTTATTTGAGAGGGTTCAGCCCCAGCATTTT. Residues: CASSLFERVQPQHF. Filled out from reference TRBV7-2 and TRBJ1-5, the complete variable domain reads GAGVSQSPSNKVTEKGKDVELRCDPISGHTALYWYRQSLGQGLEFLIYFQGNSAPDKSGLPSDRFSAERTGGSVSTLTIQRTQQEDSAVYLCASSLFERVQPQHFGDGTRLSIL.

The CDR3 loop reads CASSLGTGMNTEAFF. The DNA for the CDR3 is TGTGCCAGCAGCCTGGGGACAGGAATGAACACTGAAGCTTTCTTT. V usage is TRBV5-4 and J usage is TRBJ1-1; 8 positions agree with TRBD1. This CDR3 region has 15 residues. J gave up 0 bases and V 4 bases, and 5 bases lay outside the gene matches. The germline V gene has CDR1 SGHNT and CDR2 YYREEE (reference sequence).

The V gene is TRBV9, the J gene TRBJ1-2; 8 bases are shared with TRBD1. Trimming took 1 base from V and 5 from J; bases not matched to a gene: 13. Germline assignment: CDR1 SGDLS and CDR2 YYNGEE. The CDR3 is made up of 17 amino acids. The CDR3 region has the DNA TGTGCCAGCAGCGTACACTCCACAGGGGGTGGGCGGTATGGCTACACCTTC. Amino acids: CASSVHSTGGGRYGYTF. The full variable domain, rest sourced from reference TRBV9 and TRBJ1-2, is DSGVTQTPKHLITATGQRVTLRCSPRSGDLSVYWYQQSLDQGLQFLIQYYNGEERAKGNILERFSAQQFPDLHSELNLSSLELGDSALYFCASSVHSTGGGRYGYTFGSGTRLTVV.

V and J are TRBV27 and TRBJ1-2; 12 bases align to TRBD1. The V and J ends lost 2 bases and 4 bases, in that order; junction bases with no gene match: 14. In germline, CDR1 is MNHEY, CDR2 SMNVEV (reference sequence). This CDR3 has 19 residues. The CDR3 bases are TGTGCCAGCAGTTTACTACCGGGACAGGGGGCTACTGCCTTCTATGGCTACACCTTC. It encodes CASSLLPGQGATAFYGYTF.

This clone was counted between two and nine times. J is TRBJ2-3 and V is TRBV6-6, with a possible D match to TRBD1 (5 bases). Germline CDR1 and CDR2: MNHNY and SVGAGI (reference sequence). Trimming shortened V by 7 bases and J by 3 bases, and 8 bases separated the two germline ends. CDR3 length equals 12 residues. CDR3 coding DNA: TGTGCCAGCATTTCAGGGACAGATACGCAGTATTTT. This codes for CASISGTDTQYF.

V gene TRBV5-1 combines with J gene TRBJ2-2; 10 bases fit TRBD1. This CDR3 spans 15 amino acids. Germline loops: CDR1 SGHRS, CDR2 YFSETQ. V was clipped by 7 bases and J by 3 bases; unmatched bases: 6. The CDR3: CASGRDRGDTGELFF. CDR3 bases: TGCGCCAGCGGCCGGGACAGGGGTGACACCGGGGAGCTGTTTTTT.

V usage is TRBV19 and J usage is TRBJ2-3; TRBD2 matches at 7 bases. The length of the CDR3 is 14 residues. Trimming at V came to 3 bases and at J to 2 bases, leaving 2 bases not matched to a gene. Germline V gene data show CDR1 as LNHDA and CDR2 as SQIVND (reference sequence). The CDR3 nucleotides read TGTGCCAGTAGTATTAGCGGGCACACAGATACGCAGTATTTT. Its translation is CASSISGHTDTQYF.

The chain has TRBV20-1 and TRBJ2-3, with D unresolved. CDR3 size: 11 residues. V was shortened by 8 bases and J by 2 bases, with 8 bases between the two germline ends. The germline V gene has CDR1 DFQATT and CDR2 SNEGSKA (reference sequence). The CDR3 DNA sequence: TGCAGTCCGCTTTCCACAGATACGCAGTATTTT. Amino acids: CSPLSTDTQYF.

The chain recombines TRBV5-3 with TRBJ1-1; D might be TRBD1 (6 bases). TRBV5-3 carries the ORF label, with uncertain function. CDR3 length: 16 residues. The V end was cut by 0 bases, the J end by 5 bases, with 17 bases between. In DNA, the CDR3 is TGTGCCAGAAGCTTGGACCCCGGGACAAATAATACTGAAGCTTTCTTT. Residues: CARSLDPGTNNTEAFF.

The chain carries TRBV6-5 and TRBJ2-3; 10 bases match TRBD2. The CDR3 runs to 15 residues. Germline V lookup: CDR1 MNHEY, CDR2 SVGAGI. Losses at the gene ends were 8 bases for V and 6 bases for J; bases not matched to a gene: 11. CDR3 in amino acids: CASPLSGGALDTQYF. The CDR3 bases are TGTGCCAGCCCCCTGAGCGGGGGGGCCTTGGATACGCAGTATTTT.

This clone was seen just once. The V call is TRBV2, the J call TRBJ2-2; 10 nucleotides line up with TRBD2. The CDR3 is 14 amino acids. V shed 9 bases and J 0 bases; nucleotides not matched to a gene: 1. Per the germline V gene, CDR1 is SNHLY and CDR2 is FYNNEI. Here the CDR3 DNA reads TGTGCCAGAGGACTAGCGGCGAACACCGGGGAGCTGTTTTTT. It specifies CARGLAANTGELFF. The variable domain in full, with the rest retrieved from reference TRBV2 and TRBJ2-2, is EPEVTQTPSHQVTQMGQEVILRCVPISNHLYFYWYRQILGQKVEFLVSFYNNEISEKSEIFDDQFSVERPDGSNFTLKIRSTKLEDSAMYFCARGLAANTGELFFGEGSRLTVL.

This rearrangement joins TRBV5-6 to TRBJ1-2; TRBD1 aligns across 7 bases. This CDR3 contains 13 residues. The germline gives CDR1 SGHDT, CDR2 YYEEEE. The J segment lost 4 bases and the V segment lost 4 bases, leaving 4 bases of the junction unmatched. CDR3 in DNA: TGTGCCAGCAGCCCCGGGACAGCCTATGGCTACACCTTC. It translates to CASSPGTAYGYTF.

V is TRBV27 and J is TRBJ1-5, with D possibly matching TRBD1 (5 bases). Germline-derived CDR1 and CDR2 are MNHEY and SMNVEV (reference sequence). The CDR3 runs to 15 residues. Trimming removed 3 bases at V and 6 bases at J, with 15 bases between. CDR3 sequence: CASSFGRGAAQPQHF. CDR3 coding DNA: TGTGCCAGCAGTTTTGGTAGGGGCGCAGCTCAGCCCCAGCATTTT.

The chain uses TRBV18 and TRBJ1-6; 7 bases fit TRBD1. The length of the CDR3 is 15 residues. Per germline, CDR1 KGHSH and CDR2 LQKENI. V lost 5 bases, J lost 6 bases, and 7 bases stayed unmatched. As DNA, the CDR3 is TGTGCCAGCTCAACGTTACAGGGGTTTAATTCACCCCTCCACTTT. It specifies CASSTLQGFNSPLHF.

V gene TRBV3-1 (or the pseudogene TRBV3-2) combines with J gene TRBJ1-1; TRBD1 aligns across 10 bases. Germline-derived CDR1 and CDR2 are LGHDT and YNNKEL (reference sequence). This CDR3 spans 15 amino acids. With 8 bases clipped from V and 1 base from J, the junction kept 7 bases outside the gene matches. CDR3 sequence (DNA): TGTGCCAGCGGCGACAGGGGGCAGGGGAACACTGAAGCTTTCTTT. Amino acids: CASGDRGQGNTEAFF.

The genes are TRBV30 and TRBJ2-2; a weak D match, TRBD1 (5 bases). CDR1 is GTSNPN and CDR2 is SVGIG in the germline V gene (reference sequence). CDR3 length equals 12 residues. V lost 4 bases to trimming and J lost 5 bases, with 8 bases between them. The CDR3 DNA reads as TGTGCCTGGACCCCAGGGACCGGGGAGCTGTTTTTT. This gives the protein CAWTPGTGELFF.

V and J are TRBV7-8 and TRBJ1-5; D remains unclear. V dropped 2 bases and J dropped 6 bases, with 11 bases sitting between them. Germline CDR1 SGHVS, CDR2 FQNEAQ. The CDR3 totals 14 residues. CDR3 nucleotides: TGTGCCAGCAGCTTACGGAGGGAAGCTCAGCCCCAGCATTTT. It is translated as CASSLRREAQPQHF.

The chain recombines TRBV2 with TRBJ1-1; TRBD1 matches at 9 bases. With V trimmed by 6 bases and J by 3 bases, 5 bases remained unmatched. This CDR3 has 14 amino acids. In germline, CDR1 is SNHLY, CDR2 FYNNEI. As DNA, the CDR3 is TGTGCCAGCAGAGATCGACAGGGGGACACTGAAGCTTTCTTT. Translation: CASRDRQGDTEAFF. Together with reference TRBV2 and TRBJ1-1, the CDR3 gives the full variable domain: EPEVTQTPSHQVTQMGQEVILRCVPISNHLYFYWYRQILGQKVEFLVSFYNNEISEKSEIFDDQFSVERPDGSNFTLKIRSTKLEDSAMYFCASRDRQGDTEAFFGQGTRLTVV.

The chain recombines TRBV12-3 or TRBV12-4 with TRBJ1-1, with no clear D. The CDR3 is 13 residues long. Trimming removed 6 bases from V and 1 base from J, with 9 bases in between. The DNA of the CDR3 is TGTGCCAGCAGGGTCGTCTCGAACACTGAAGCTTTCTTT. Translating gives CASRVVSNTEAFF.